The clone carrying this T cell receptor (beta chain) was detected many times. What it binds is unknown. This sample was taken from a study of T cells in Graves' hyperthyroidism and ophthalmopathy. Regarding the study as a whole: The model made its ophthalmopathy prediction, and onset followed a median 6.5 months later.

Researchers amplified the TCR beta CDR3 regions from RNA transcripts. TCR CDR3 regions were first amplified by RT-PCR with HTBI primers. TCRdb ran MiXCR on the multiplex PCR reads and lists one entry per CDR3 protein. The table records over 200,000 distinct CDR3 sequences, 15% to 20% of them present only once. The specimen was blood. The TCR sequence derives from a man in his fifties with Graves' hyperthyroidism.

DNA for the CDR3: TGTGCCAGCAAGTACGGGGGAGACAATCAGCCCCAGCATTTT. Encoded protein: CASKYGGDNQPQHF. The chain joins TRBV6-1 to TRBJ1-5; possibly TRBD1 for D (5 bases). Germline V gives CDR1 MNHNS, CDR2 SASEGT. The CDR3 contains 14 residues. V was pared by 7 bases and J by 3 bases, with 13 bases between.